This entry features one T cell receptor (beta chain) sequence. Clones were sequenced by immunoSEQ multiplex PCR, and TCRdb holds only the in-frame ones, with some missing. Among 60,000 or so clones listed, roughly 86% were seen once. The trim removed 11 bases at V and 2 bases at J, leaving 6 bases unmatched. The CDR3 has 13 amino acids. The V gene's germline CDR1 is SGHAT and CDR2 FQNNGV. This sample is drawn from a study of OX40 agonist ivuxolimab in advanced cancers. The sample here was CD4+ or CD8+ T cells sorted from blood, taken in a trial of the OX40 agonist ivuxolimab. This chain connects TRBV11-2 to TRBJ2-3, with 8 positions matching TRBD1. This TCR was recovered from an adult with an advanced solid tumor such as melanoma, head and neck, liver or kidney cancer. The CDR3 DNA follows: TGTGCCGGGCAGGGGGCAAACACAGATACGCAGTATTTT. This codes for CAGQGANTDTQYF.